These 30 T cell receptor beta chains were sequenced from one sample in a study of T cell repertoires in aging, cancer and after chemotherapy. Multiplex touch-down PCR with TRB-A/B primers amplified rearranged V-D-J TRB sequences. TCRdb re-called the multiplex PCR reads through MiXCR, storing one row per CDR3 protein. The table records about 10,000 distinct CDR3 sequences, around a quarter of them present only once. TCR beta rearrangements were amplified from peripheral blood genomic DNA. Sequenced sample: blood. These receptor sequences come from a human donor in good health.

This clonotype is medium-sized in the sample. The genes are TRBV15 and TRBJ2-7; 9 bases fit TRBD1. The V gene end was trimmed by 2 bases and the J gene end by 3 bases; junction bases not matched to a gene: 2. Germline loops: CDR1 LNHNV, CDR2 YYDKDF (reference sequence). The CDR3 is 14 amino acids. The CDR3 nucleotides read TGTGCCACCAGCAGACGGACAGGGGACTACGAGCAGTACTTC. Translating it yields CATSRRTGDYEQYF.

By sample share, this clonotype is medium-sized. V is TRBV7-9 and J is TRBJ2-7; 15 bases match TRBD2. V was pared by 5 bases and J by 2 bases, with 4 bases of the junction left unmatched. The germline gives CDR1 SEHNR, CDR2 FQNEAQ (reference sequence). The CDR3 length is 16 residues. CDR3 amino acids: CASSPGLAGGTYEQYF. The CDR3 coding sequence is TGTGCCAGCAGCCCCGGACTAGCGGGAGGGACCTACGAGCAGTACTTC.

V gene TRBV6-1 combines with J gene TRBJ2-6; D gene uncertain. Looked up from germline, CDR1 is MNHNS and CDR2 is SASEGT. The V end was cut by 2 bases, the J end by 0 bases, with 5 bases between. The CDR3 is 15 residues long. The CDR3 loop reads CASSESSSGANVLTF. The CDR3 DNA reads TGTGCCAGCAGTGAATCAAGCTCTGGGGCCAACGTCCTGACTTTC.

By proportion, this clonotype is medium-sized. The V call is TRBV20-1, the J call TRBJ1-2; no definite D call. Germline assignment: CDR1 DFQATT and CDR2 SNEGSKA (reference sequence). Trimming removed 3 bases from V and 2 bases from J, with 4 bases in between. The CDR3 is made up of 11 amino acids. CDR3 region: CSASRNYGYTF. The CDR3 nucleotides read TGCAGTGCTAGTAGAAACTATGGCTACACCTTC.

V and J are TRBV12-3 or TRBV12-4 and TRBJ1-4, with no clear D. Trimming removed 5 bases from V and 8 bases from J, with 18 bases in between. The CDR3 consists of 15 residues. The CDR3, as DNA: TGTGCCAGCAGTGACGGAGATCTTTACGAGGAAAAACTGTTTTTT. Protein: CASSDGDLYEEKLFF.

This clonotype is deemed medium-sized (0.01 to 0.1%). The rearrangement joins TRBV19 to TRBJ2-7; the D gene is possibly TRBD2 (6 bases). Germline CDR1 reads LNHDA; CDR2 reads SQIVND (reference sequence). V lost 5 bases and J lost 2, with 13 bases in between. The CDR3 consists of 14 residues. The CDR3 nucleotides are TGTGCCAGTAGTGGAAGACTAGTACCCTACGAGCAGTACTTC. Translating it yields CASSGRLVPYEQYF.

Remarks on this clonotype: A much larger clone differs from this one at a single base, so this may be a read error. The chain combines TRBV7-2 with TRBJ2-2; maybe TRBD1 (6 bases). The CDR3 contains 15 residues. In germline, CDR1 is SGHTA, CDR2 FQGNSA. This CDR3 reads CASSPGTLNTGEQFF. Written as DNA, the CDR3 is TGTGCCAGCAGCCCCGGGACACTCAACACCGGGGAGCAGTTTTTT.

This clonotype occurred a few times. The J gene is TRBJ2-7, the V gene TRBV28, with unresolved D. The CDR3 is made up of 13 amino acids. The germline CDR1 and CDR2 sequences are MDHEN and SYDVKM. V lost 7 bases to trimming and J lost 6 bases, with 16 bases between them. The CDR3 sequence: CASTPLRGREQYF. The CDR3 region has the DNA TGTGCCAGCACCCCCCTCCGTGGGCGCGAGCAGTACTTC. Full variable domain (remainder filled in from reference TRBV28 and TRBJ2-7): DVKVTQSSRYLVKRTGEKVFLECVQDMDHENMFWYRQDPGLGLRLIYFSYDVKMKEKGDIPEGYSVSREKKERFSLILESASTNQTSMYLCASTPLRGREQYFGPGTRLTVT.

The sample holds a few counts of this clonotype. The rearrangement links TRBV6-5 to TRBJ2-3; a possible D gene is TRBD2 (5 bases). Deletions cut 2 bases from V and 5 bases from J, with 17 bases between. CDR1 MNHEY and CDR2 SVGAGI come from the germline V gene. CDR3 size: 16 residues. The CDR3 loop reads CASSYEGYPTGDTQYF. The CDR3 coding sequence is TGTGCCAGCAGTTACGAGGGATATCCGACGGGAGATACGCAGTATTTT.

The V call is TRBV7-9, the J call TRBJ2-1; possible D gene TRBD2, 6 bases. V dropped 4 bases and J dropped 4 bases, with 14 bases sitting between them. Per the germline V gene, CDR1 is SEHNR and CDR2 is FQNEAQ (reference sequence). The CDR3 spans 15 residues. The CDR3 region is CASSSRESGYNEQFF. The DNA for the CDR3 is TGTGCCAGCAGCTCCCGGGAGTCGGGGTACAATGAGCAGTTCTTC.

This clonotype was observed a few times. CDR3 sequence (DNA): TGTGCCAGCACGACTAGCGGGAGGGCCGGTGAGCAGTTCTTC. This encodes CASTTSGRAGEQFF. The chain uses TRBV12-3 or TRBV12-4 and TRBJ2-1, with 14 bases aligning to TRBD2. With 7 bases clipped from V and 9 bases from J, the junction kept 5 bases outside the gene matches. CDR3 length: 14 amino acids.

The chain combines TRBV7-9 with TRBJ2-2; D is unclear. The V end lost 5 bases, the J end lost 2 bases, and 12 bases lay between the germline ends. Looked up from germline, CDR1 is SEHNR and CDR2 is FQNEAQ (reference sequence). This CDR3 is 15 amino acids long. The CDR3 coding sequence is TGTGCCAGCAGCGAAAAAGTGGGCAACACCGGGGAGCTGTTTTTT. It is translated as CASSEKVGNTGELFF. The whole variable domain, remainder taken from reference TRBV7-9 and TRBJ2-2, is DTGVSQNPRHKITKRGQNVTFRCDPISEHNRLYWYRQTLGQGPEFLTYFQNEAQLEKSRLLSDRFSAERPKGSFSTLEIQRTEQGDSAMYLCASSEKVGNTGELFFGEGSRLTVL.

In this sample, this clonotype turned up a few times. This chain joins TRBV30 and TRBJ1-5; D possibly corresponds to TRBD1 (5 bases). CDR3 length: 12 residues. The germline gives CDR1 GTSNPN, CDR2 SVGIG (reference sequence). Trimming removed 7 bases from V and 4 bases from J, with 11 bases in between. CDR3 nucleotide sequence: TGTGCCTTCGACAGAGATAATCAGCCCCAGCATTTT. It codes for CAFDRDNQPQHF.

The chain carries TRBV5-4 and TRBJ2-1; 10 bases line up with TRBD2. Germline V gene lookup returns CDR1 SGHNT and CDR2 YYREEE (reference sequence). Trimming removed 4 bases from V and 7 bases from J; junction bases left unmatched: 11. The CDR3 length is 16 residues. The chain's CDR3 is CASSLGSSGGFNEQFF. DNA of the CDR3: TGTGCCAGCAGCCTCGGCTCTAGCGGGGGTTTTAATGAGCAGTTCTTC.

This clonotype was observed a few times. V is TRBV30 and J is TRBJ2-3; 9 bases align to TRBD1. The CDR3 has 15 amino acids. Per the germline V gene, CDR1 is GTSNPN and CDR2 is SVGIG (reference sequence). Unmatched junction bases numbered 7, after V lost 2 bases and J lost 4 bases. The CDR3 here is CAWSSGTGKADTQYF. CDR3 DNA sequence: TGTGCCTGGAGTAGTGGGACAGGGAAAGCAGATACGCAGTATTTT. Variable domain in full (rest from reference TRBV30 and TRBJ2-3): SQTIHQWPATLVQPVGSPLSLECTVEGTSNPNLYWYRQAAGRGLQLLFYSVGIGQISSEVPQNLSASRPQDRQFILSSKKLLLSDSGFYLCAWSSGTGKADTQYFGPGTRLTVL.

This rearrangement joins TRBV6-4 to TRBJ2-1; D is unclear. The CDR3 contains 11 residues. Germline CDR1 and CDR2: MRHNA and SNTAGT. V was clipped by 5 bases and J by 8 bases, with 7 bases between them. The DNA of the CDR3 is TGTGCCAGCAGTCTAGGTCATGAGCAGTTCTTC. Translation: CASSLGHEQFF.

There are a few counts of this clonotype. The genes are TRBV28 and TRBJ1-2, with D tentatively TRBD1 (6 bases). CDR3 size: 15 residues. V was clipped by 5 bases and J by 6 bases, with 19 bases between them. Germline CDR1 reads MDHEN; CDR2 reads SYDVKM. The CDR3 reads CASSTVGGRPNGYTF. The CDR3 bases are TGTGCCAGCAGTACTGTGGGGGGCCGACCCAATGGCTACACCTTC.

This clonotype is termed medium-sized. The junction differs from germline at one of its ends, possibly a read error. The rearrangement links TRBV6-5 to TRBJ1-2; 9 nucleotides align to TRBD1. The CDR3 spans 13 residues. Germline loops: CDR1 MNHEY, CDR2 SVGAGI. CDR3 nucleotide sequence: TGTGCCAGCAGTTACGGACAGGGGAAAGAAGGGGCCTTC. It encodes CASSYGQGKEGAF.

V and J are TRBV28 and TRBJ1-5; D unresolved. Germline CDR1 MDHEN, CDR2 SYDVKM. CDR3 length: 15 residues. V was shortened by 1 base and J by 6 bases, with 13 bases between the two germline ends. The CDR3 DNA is TGTGCCAGCAGTTTATACGTGTCAGCAGGTCAGCCCCAGCATTTT. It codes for CASSLYVSAGQPQHF.

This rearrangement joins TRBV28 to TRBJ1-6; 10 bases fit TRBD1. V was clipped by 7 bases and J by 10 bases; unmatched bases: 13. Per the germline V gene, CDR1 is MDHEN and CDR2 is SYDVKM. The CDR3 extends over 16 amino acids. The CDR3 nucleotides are TGTGCCAGCAATTCCTTAGCGGGGACAGGGGAATCACCCCTCCACTTT. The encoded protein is CASNSLAGTGESPLHF.

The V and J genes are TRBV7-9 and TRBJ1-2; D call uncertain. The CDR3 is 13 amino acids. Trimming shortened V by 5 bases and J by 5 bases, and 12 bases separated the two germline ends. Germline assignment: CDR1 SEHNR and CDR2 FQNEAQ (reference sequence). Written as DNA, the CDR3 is TGTGCCAGCAGCGTCGAAGCTCCGTATGGCTACACCTTC. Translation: CASSVEAPYGYTF. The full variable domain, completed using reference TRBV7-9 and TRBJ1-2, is DTGVSQNPRHKITKRGQNVTFRCDPISEHNRLYWYRQTLGQGPEFLTYFQNEAQLEKSRLLSDRFSAERPKGSFSTLEIQRTEQGDSAMYLCASSVEAPYGYTFGSGTRLTVV.

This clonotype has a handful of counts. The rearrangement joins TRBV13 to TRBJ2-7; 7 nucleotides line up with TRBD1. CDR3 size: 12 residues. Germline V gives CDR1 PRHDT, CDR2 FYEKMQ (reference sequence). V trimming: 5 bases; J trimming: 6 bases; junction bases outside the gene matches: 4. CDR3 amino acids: CASSPPGGEQYF. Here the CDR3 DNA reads TGTGCCAGCAGCCCCCCAGGGGGCGAGCAGTACTTC.

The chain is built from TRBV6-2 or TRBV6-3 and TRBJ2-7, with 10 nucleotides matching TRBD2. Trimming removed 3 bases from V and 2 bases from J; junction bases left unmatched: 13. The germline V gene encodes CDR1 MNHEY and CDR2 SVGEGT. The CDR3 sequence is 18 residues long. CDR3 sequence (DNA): TGTGCCAGCAGTTATCTGGCTAGCGGGAGTGTCGGGGCCTACGAGCAGTACTTC. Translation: CASSYLASGSVGAYEQYF.

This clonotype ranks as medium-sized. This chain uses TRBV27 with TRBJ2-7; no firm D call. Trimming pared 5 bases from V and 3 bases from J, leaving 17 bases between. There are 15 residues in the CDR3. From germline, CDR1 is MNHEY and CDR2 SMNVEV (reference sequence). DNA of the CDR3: TGTGCCAGCAGTATCCTAATGGACCGAAACTACGAGCAGTACTTC. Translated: CASSILMDRNYEQYF.

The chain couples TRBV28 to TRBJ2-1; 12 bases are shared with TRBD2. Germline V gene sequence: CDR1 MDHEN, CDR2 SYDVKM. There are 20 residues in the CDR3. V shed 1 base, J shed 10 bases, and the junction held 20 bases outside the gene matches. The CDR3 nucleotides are TGTGCCAGCAGTTTATTTGCTAGCGGGAGGGCCACGTTAAGGCCGGGGGAGCAGTTCTTC. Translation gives CASSLFASGRATLRPGEQFF.

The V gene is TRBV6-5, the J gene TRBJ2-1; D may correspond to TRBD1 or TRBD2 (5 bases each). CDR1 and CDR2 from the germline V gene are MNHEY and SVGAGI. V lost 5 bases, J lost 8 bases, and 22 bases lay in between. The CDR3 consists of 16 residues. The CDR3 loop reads CASSEGPGRLTDEQFF. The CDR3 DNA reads TGTGCCAGCAGTGAAGGGCCGGGACGGCTTACCGATGAGCAGTTCTTC.

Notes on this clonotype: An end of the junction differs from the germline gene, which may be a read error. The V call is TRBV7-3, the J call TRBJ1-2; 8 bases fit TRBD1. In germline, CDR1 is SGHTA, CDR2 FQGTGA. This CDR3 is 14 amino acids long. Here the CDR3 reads CASSDRGAQYGYTF. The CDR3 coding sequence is TGTGCTAGCAGCGACAGGGGCGCCCAGTATGGCTACACCTTC. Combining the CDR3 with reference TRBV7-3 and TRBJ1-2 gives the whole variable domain GAGVSQTPSNKVTEKGKYVELRCDPISGHTALYWYRQSLGQGPEFLIYFQGTGAADDSGLPNDRFFAVRPEGSVSTLKIQRTERGDSAVYLCASSDRGAQYGYTFGSGTRLTVV.

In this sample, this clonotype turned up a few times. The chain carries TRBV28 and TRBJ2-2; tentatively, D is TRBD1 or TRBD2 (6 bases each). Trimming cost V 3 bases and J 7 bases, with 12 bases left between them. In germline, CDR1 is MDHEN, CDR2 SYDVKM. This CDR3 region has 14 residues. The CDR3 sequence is CASSFPGEVGELFF. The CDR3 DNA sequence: TGTGCCAGCAGTTTCCCAGGGGAGGTCGGGGAGCTGTTTTTT. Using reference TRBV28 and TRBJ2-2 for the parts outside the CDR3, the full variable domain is DVKVTQSSRYLVKRTGEKVFLECVQDMDHENMFWYRQDPGLGLRLIYFSYDVKMKEKGDIPEGYSVSREKKERFSLILESASTNQTSMYLCASSFPGEVGELFFGEGSRLTVL.

This CDR3 reads CASSLGRGSNEQFF. The CDR3 DNA sequence: TGTGCCAGCAGTTTAGGCCGGGGGTCCAATGAGCAGTTCTTC. This sequence joins TRBV28 and TRBJ2-1; D might be TRBD2 (6 bases). CDR3 length: 14 amino acids. V dropped 2 bases and J dropped 6 bases, with 11 bases sitting between them. Per the germline V gene, CDR1 is MDHEN and CDR2 is SYDVKM.

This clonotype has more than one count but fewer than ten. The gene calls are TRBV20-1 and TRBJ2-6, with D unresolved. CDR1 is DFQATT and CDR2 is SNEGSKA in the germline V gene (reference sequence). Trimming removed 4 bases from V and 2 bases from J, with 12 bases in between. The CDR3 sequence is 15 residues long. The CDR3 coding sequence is TGCAGTGCTATTGAAGGGTCTCCTGGGGCCAACGTCCTGACTTTC. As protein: CSAIEGSPGANVLTF.